Below are 4 T cell receptor beta chains sequenced from a single sample in a study of control samples from healthy donors and cancer patients. Produced via immunoSEQ multiplex PCR; TCRdb's table is partial and in-frame only. The sample lists about 150,000 clones, 93% occurring once. The sample taken for sequencing was blood. The source is a man in his forties or fifties in good health.

The V gene is TRBV5-1, the J gene TRBJ2-5; D is possibly TRBD1 (6 bases). The CDR3 spans 15 residues. V lost 4 bases to trimming and J lost 0 bases, with 13 bases between them. Germline CDR1 and CDR2: SGHRS and YFSETQ. The CDR3 is CASSLLTGNQETQYF. In DNA, the CDR3 is TGCGCCAGCAGCCTACTGACAGGAAACCAAGAGACCCAGTACTTC. The full variable domain, with the rest looked up from reference TRBV5-1 and TRBJ2-5, is KAGVTQTPRYLIKTRGQQVTLSCSPISGHRSVSWYQQTPGQGLQFLFEYFSETQRNKGNFPGRFSGRQFSNSRSEMNVSTLELGDSALYLCASSLLTGNQETQYFGPGTRLLVL.

V gene TRBV27 combines with J gene TRBJ1-6, with a possible D match to TRBD1 (6 bases). The CDR3 sequence is 16 residues long. The V end was cut by 0 bases, the J end by 4 bases, with 10 bases between. Germline lookup yields CDR1 MNHEY and CDR2 SMNVEV (reference sequence). This CDR3 is CASSLSSGQYNSPLHF. In nucleotides, the CDR3 is TGTGCCAGCAGTTTATCGTCGGGACAATATAATTCACCCCTCCACTTT.

The chain couples TRBV14 to TRBJ2-1; possibly TRBD2 for D (6 bases). The V gene's germline CDR1 is SGHDN and CDR2 FVKESK. V was pared by 3 bases and J by 2 bases, with 14 bases between. The CDR3 extends over 16 amino acids. The CDR3, as DNA: TGTGCCAGCAGCCAGCTTCGGGTAGCGGCCTACAATGAGCAGTTCTTC. Encoded protein: CASSQLRVAAYNEQFF.

This CDR3 reads CASSRDREEKLFF. The DNA for the CDR3 is TGTGCCAGCTCACGTGACCGAGAAGAAAAACTGTTTTTT. The rearrangement uses TRBV18 and TRBJ1-4; D is unclear. Trimming shortened V by 4 bases and J by 8 bases, and 11 bases separated the two germline ends. Germline V gene sequence: CDR1 KGHSH, CDR2 LQKENI. CDR3 size: 13 residues.